These 24 T cell receptor beta chains were all obtained from the same sample, sequenced in a study of T cell changes during pregnancy in multiple sclerosis. Sequenced by immunoSEQ multiplex PCR; TCRdb stores in-frame clones only, minus some. This sample yields tens of thousands of clones, of which roughly 93% are seen a single time; around 4.2% belongs to the top ten. The specimen comprised CD8+ T cells from peripheral blood mononuclear cells, sampled in the first trimester of pregnancy. The receptor set was obtained from a female donor with multiple sclerosis, enrolled in a pregnancy study.

The rearrangement uses TRBV4-3 and TRBJ2-1; tentatively, D is TRBD1 (5 bases). The CDR3 runs 16 residues. The V and J ends lost 4 bases and 4 bases respectively, with 17 bases between them. CDR1 is LGHNA, CDR2 YSLEER, per germline. The CDR3 DNA follows: TGCGCCAGCAGCCTTGGGGCCATGTCCCCATACAATGAGCAGTTCTTC. Translating it yields CASSLGAMSPYNEQFF.

Only one count was recorded for this clone. The chain uses TRBV6-1 and TRBJ1-2; D gene ambiguous. V lost 5 bases and J lost 1, with 11 bases in between. Germline V gives CDR1 MNHNS, CDR2 SASEGT. The CDR3 spans 14 residues. CDR3 nucleotide sequence: TGTGCCAGCAGTCCACGGGATCGTAACTATGGCTACACCTTC. This encodes CASSPRDRNYGYTF.

The chain couples TRBV30 to TRBJ1-5; D perhaps matches TRBD1 (5 bases). Germline V gene data show CDR1 as GTSNPN and CDR2 as SVGIG (reference sequence). Trimming pared 4 bases from V and 6 bases from J, leaving 16 bases between. CDR3 length: 14 residues. DNA of the CDR3: TGTGCCTGGACTTCTGGCCAGGGTGGTCAGCCCCAGCATTTT. Translating it yields CAWTSGQGGQPQHF.

This chain connects TRBV27 to TRBJ2-7; D perhaps matches TRBD1 (7 bases). The length of the CDR3 is 11 residues. The germline gives CDR1 MNHEY, CDR2 SMNVEV (reference sequence). Trimming took off 10 bases at V and 7 bases at J, with 14 bases between the two ends. For the CDR3, the DNA is TGTGCCATCCAACAGGGGACTGAGCAGTACTTC. Its translation is CAIQQGTEQYF.

V is TRBV25-1 and J is TRBJ2-3; D is unresolved. In germline, CDR1 is MGHDK, CDR2 SYGVNS. V gave up 4 bases and J gave up 6 bases, with 17 bases separating them. This CDR3 comprises 15 residues. The CDR3 region is CASSGWALTTDTQYF. CDR3 coding DNA: TGTGCCAGCAGTGGCTGGGCCCTCACCACGGATACGCAGTATTTT.

The chain carries TRBV7-9 and TRBJ1-1, with D uncertain. Germline lookup yields CDR1 SEHNR and CDR2 FQNEAQ (reference sequence). This CDR3 is built from 12 residues. Trimming shortened V by 3 bases and J by 3 bases, and 5 bases separated the two germline ends. The CDR3 nucleotides are TGTGCCAGCAGCTTCAGGTACACTGAAGCTTTCTTT. This codes for CASSFRYTEAFF.

This chain links TRBV7-9 with TRBJ2-7; a weak D match, TRBD1 (5 bases). The V end was cut by 5 bases, the J end by 7 bases, with 12 bases between. The CDR3 is 12 amino acids. Germline V gene sequence: CDR1 SEHNR, CDR2 FQNEAQ (reference sequence). The CDR3 region has the DNA TGTGCCAGCAGCACAGCAGGGTCAGAGCAGTACTTC. Residues: CASSTAGSEQYF.

The rearrangement joins TRBV19 to TRBJ2-1; D is possibly TRBD1 (6 bases). The CDR3 length is 15 residues. The germline V gene has CDR1 LNHDA and CDR2 SQIVND (reference sequence). With 5 bases removed from V and 0 bases from J, the gap between germline ends came to 11 bases. CDR3 protein: CASSPGVSSYNEQFF. As DNA, the CDR3 is TGTGCCAGTAGTCCAGGGGTGAGCTCCTACAATGAGCAGTTCTTC.

V is TRBV6-5 and J is TRBJ1-2; maybe TRBD1 (6 bases). This CDR3 has 15 amino acids. V lost 6 bases and J 3 bases, leaving 17 bases between the germline ends. Germline V gene lookup returns CDR1 MNHEY and CDR2 SVGAGI. Written as DNA, the CDR3 is TGTGCCAGCAGCCATACCCTTGAGGGGGACTATGGCTACACCTTC. As protein: CASSHTLEGDYGYTF.

This chain uses TRBV27 with TRBJ1-3; 7 bases align to TRBD1. This CDR3 spans 15 amino acids. V lost 2 bases, J lost 4 bases, and 5 bases stayed unmatched. CDR1 and CDR2 (germline): MNHEY, SMNVEV (reference sequence). Written as DNA, the CDR3 is TGTGCCAGCAGTTTAAGCCTGACAGGGGGAAACACCATATATTTT. Its protein is CASSLSLTGGNTIYF.

This chain links TRBV27 with TRBJ2-3, with 8 bases aligning to TRBD1. The germline CDR1 and CDR2 sequences are MNHEY and SMNVEV (reference sequence). J gave up 3 bases and V 2 bases, and 4 bases lay outside the gene matches. This CDR3 is 15 amino acids long. CDR3 sequence (DNA): TGTGCCAGCAGTTTACTCACAGGGGGGACAGATACGCAGTATTTT. It is translated as CASSLLTGGTDTQYF.

The CDR3 loop is CASKYMGLAGKQFF. In DNA form, the CDR3 reads TGCGCCAGCAAGTATATGGGGCTAGCGGGAAAGCAGTTCTTC. The rearrangement links TRBV5-1 to TRBJ2-1, with 9 bases aligning to TRBD2. The V gene end was trimmed by 6 bases and the J gene end by 11 bases; junction bases not matched to a gene: 12. The CDR3 contains 14 residues. The germline gives CDR1 SGHRS, CDR2 YFSETQ.

The chain couples TRBV7-9 to TRBJ1-4; D possibly corresponds to TRBD1 (5 bases). The CDR3 has 14 amino acids. The germline CDR1 and CDR2 sequences are SEHNR and FQNEAQ (reference sequence). V was shortened by 9 bases and J by 7 bases, with 18 bases between the two germline ends. CDR3 sequence (DNA): TGTGCCAGTTCCGATGGGACTCTGGCTGAAAAACTGTTTTTT. This sequence encodes CASSDGTLAEKLFF.

The chain combines TRBV28 with TRBJ1-5, with 9 bases aligning to TRBD1. This CDR3 contains 13 residues. Germline V gene data show CDR1 as MDHEN and CDR2 as SYDVKM. V was clipped by 10 bases and J by 3 bases; unmatched bases: 4. CDR3 protein: CAIRDRDNQPQHF. The CDR3 DNA follows: TGTGCCATCAGGGACAGGGACAATCAGCCCCAGCATTTT.

The rearrangement joins TRBV19 to TRBJ2-7; D not resolved. Germline V lookup: CDR1 LNHDA, CDR2 SQIVND (reference sequence). The ends were cut back, 6 bases at V and 2 bases at J, with 8 bases in the middle. The CDR3 extends over 12 amino acids. The CDR3: CASSLSPYEQYF. The CDR3 DNA reads TGTGCCAGTAGCCTCTCCCCCTACGAGCAGTACTTC.

This chain joins TRBV2 and TRBJ2-7, with D possibly matching TRBD2 (6 bases). Germline-derived CDR1 and CDR2 are SNHLY and FYNNEI. The CDR3 sequence is 13 residues long. Trimming stripped 0 bases from V and 5 bases from J, with 8 bases between. CDR3 loop: CASSEAGGHEQYF. CDR3 coding DNA: TGTGCCAGCAGTGAAGCGGGAGGCCACGAGCAGTACTTC. Filled out from reference TRBV2 and TRBJ2-7, the complete variable domain reads EPEVTQTPSHQVTQMGQEVILRCVPISNHLYFYWYRQILGQKVEFLVSFYNNEISEKSEIFDDQFSVERPDGSNFTLKIRSTKLEDSAMYFCASSEAGGHEQYFGPGTRLTVT.

A few counts support this clone. The CDR3 sequence: CATSREASGGADEQYF. The DNA for the CDR3 is TGTGCCACCAGCAGAGAGGCTAGCGGGGGGGCTGATGAGCAGTACTTC. This rearrangement joins TRBV15 to TRBJ2-7, with TRBD2 matching 12 bases. The trim removed 0 bases at V and 7 bases at J, leaving 7 bases unmatched. The CDR3 is 16 amino acids. Germline V gene data show CDR1 as LNHNV and CDR2 as YYDKDF (reference sequence).

The J gene is TRBJ2-7, the V gene TRBV30; possibly TRBD1 for D (6 bases). The CDR3 has 13 amino acids. Germline V gene sequence: CDR1 GTSNPN, CDR2 SVGIG (reference sequence). Trimming stripped 3 bases from V and 3 bases from J, with 12 bases between. The CDR3 loop reads CAWSPGDFYEQYF. Written as DNA, the CDR3 is TGTGCCTGGAGCCCAGGGGATTTCTACGAGCAGTACTTC.

The V call is TRBV27, the J call TRBJ2-3; D is perhaps TRBD2 (6 bases). CDR1 and CDR2 from the germline V gene are MNHEY and SMNVEV (reference sequence). The V and J ends lost 8 bases and 0 bases respectively, with 15 bases between them. The CDR3 sequence is 15 residues long. CDR3 sequence: CASRLGGASTDTQYF. DNA of the CDR3: TGTGCCAGCCGTCTGGGGGGAGCTAGCACAGATACGCAGTATTTT.

The chain links TRBV29-1 to TRBJ2-1; a weak D match, TRBD2 (6 bases). The CDR3 spans 13 residues. In germline, CDR1 is SQVTM, CDR2 ANQGSEA. Trimming took off 5 bases at V and 0 bases at J, with 8 bases between the two ends. The DNA for the CDR3 is TGCAGCGTTAAGACTAGCTCCTACAATGAGCAGTTCTTC. It codes for CSVKTSSYNEQFF.

The chain recombines TRBV4-1 with TRBJ2-7, with D hard to call. CDR1 is MGHRA, CDR2 YSYEKL, per germline. The V and J ends lost 0 bases and 4 bases respectively, with 10 bases between them. The CDR3 has 14 residues. The CDR3 DNA reads TGCGCCAGCAGCCAAGATTTGTGGCAATACGAGCAGTACTTC. Residues: CASSQDLWQYEQYF.

The chain recombines TRBV19 with TRBJ2-7; TRBD2 matches 9 bases. CDR1 is LNHDA, CDR2 SQIVND, per germline (reference sequence). CDR3 length: 16 residues. Unmatched junction bases numbered 13, after V lost 5 bases and J lost 5 bases. CDR3 sequence reads: CASSLGGSGRSNEQYF. CDR3 nucleotide sequence: TGTGCCAGTAGTCTAGGGGGCAGCGGGAGGTCCAACGAGCAGTACTTC.

This clone was found once. V gene TRBV4-3 combines with J gene TRBJ1-2, with 7 bases lining up with TRBD1. V shed 3 bases, J shed 14 bases, and the junction held 9 bases outside the gene matches. Germline V gives CDR1 LGHNA, CDR2 YSLEER. This CDR3 comprises 12 residues. The CDR3 DNA is TGCGCCAGCAGCCACCCCAGGGGGGAGCAAACCTTC. Translating it yields CASSHPRGEQTF.

The chain has TRBV27 and TRBJ2-7, with a tentative D call TRBD2 (6 bases). V was trimmed by 7 bases and J by 3 bases, leaving 13 bases between them. The V gene's germline CDR1 is MNHEY and CDR2 SMNVEV (reference sequence). The CDR3 has 13 amino acids. The CDR3 bases are TGTGCCAGCAAACTTCGGGGGAACTACGAGCAGTACTTC. It is translated as CASKLRGNYEQYF.